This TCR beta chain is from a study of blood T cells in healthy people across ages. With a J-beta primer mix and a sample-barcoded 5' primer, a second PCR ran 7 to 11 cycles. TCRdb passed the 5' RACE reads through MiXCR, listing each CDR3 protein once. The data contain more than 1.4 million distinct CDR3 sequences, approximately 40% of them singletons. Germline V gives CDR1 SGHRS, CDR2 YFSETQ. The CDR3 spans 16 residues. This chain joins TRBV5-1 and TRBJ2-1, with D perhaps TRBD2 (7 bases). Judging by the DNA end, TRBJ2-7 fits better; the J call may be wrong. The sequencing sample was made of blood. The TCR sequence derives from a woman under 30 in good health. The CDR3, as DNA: TGCGCCAGCAGCTCACTAGGGGGGGGGTCCTACAATGAGCAGTACTTC. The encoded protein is CASSSLGGGSYNEQYF.